This T cell receptor (beta chain) derives from a study of CD8 T cells in ankylosing spondylitis (dated by TCRdb to the late 2010s). Concerning the study at large: The study set out to find disease-linked TCR variants by profiling T cell receptor beta repertoires in ankylosing spondylitis patients and healthy donors. The full study cohort comprised around 25 ankylosing spondylitis patients and roughly 110 healthy donors. Samples of peripheral blood were taken, and for ankylosing spondylitis patients, synovial fluid was collected as well.

The investigation overall reported the following: A TCR beta motif of 7 or 8 highly homologous amino acid variants appeared characteristic of blood from ankylosing spondylitis patients. The disease-linked clones were reported as significantly enriched in matched synovial fluid samples from ankylosing spondylitis patients. Some of the motif variants had been reported before in the synovial fluid and blood of reactive arthritis patients, a finding that suggests common disease-initiation mechanisms. A CD8+ phenotype was shown by the disease-linked clones, which were found at relatively low frequencies in peripheral blood.

Data came from an Illumina HiSeq 2500. Quantitative 5'-RACE with molecular barcodes was used to prepare TCR beta libraries. Regarding the original processing steps: A new computational method, built on a probabilistic model of VDJ rearrangement, was used to identify disease-linked TCR variants. TCRdb ran its own pipeline on the public reads, namely fastp trimming at Q25 and MiXCR clone calling, and kept in-frame beta chains. Every entry covers one CDR3 protein and lists the most common genes and DNA from its rows. Here the V and J calls rest on TCRdb's processing, not on the authors' analysis. The sample table lists over 450,000 distinct CDR3 sequences, 9.5% to 15% of them with a count of one. The ten largest clones add up to around 7% of the sample. There are 13 amino acids in the CDR3, from cysteine to phenylalanine inclusive. The sequence is cut down to CDR3 DNA, 39 bases in frame from base 1. CDR1 and CDR2 are drawn from the germline V gene (reference sequence): DFQATT, SNEGSKA. V lost 1 base and J lost 3 bases; the stretch between them is 7 bases long.

A few counts support this clonotype. Its cognate antigen has yet to be identified. No base qualities exist here, and no much larger clone lies one base off it. The sample consisted of blood, either unsorted or a sorted T cell fraction (not recorded which). This clonotype was sampled from a male donor with ankylosing spondylitis. The chain was built from TRBV20-1 and TRBJ1-5; a confident D gene designation cannot be given. The nucleotide sequence is given as TGCAGTGCTAGAGCCACCCCCAATCAGCCCCAGCATTTT. It translates to CSARATPNQPQHF.